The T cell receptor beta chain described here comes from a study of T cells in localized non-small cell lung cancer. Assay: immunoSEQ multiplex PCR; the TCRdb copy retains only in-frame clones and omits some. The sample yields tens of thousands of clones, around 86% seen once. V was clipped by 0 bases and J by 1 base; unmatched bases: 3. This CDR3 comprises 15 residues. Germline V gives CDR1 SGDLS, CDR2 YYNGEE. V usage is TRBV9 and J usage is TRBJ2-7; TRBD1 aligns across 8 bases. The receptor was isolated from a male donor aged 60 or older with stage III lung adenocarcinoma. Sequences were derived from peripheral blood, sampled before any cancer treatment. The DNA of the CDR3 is TGTGCCAGCAGCGTAGGGACAGGGAAGTCCTACGAGCAGTACTTC. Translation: CASSVGTGKSYEQYF.